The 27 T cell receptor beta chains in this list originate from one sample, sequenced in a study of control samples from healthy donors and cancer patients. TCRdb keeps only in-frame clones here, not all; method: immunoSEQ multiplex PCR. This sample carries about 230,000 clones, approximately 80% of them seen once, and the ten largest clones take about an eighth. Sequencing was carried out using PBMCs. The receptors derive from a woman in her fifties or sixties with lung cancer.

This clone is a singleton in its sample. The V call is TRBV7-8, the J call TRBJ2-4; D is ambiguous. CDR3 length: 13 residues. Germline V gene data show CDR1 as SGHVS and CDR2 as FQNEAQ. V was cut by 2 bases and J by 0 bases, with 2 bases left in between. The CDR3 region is CASSLTAKNIQYF. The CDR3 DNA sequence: TGTGCCAGCAGCTTAACAGCCAAAAACATTCAGTACTTC.

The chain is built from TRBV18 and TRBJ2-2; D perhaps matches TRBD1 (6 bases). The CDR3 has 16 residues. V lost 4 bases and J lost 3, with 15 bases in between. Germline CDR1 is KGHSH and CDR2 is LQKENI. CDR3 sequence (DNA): TGTGCCAGCTCACTCCAACAGGGTTGGGACACCGGGGAGCTGTTTTTT. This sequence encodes CASSLQQGWDTGELFF.

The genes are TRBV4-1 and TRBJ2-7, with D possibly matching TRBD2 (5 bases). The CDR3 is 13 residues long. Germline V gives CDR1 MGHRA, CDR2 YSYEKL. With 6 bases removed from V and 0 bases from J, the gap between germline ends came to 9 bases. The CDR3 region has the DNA TGCGCCAGCAGTAGCGTGAGCTCCTACGAGCAGTACTTC. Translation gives CASSSVSSYEQYF.

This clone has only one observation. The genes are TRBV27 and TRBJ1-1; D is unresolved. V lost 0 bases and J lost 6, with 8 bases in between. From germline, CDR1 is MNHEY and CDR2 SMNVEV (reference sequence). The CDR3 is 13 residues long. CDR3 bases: TGTGCCAGCAGTTTATCTTACAATTCTGAAGCTTTCTTT. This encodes CASSLSYNSEAFF.

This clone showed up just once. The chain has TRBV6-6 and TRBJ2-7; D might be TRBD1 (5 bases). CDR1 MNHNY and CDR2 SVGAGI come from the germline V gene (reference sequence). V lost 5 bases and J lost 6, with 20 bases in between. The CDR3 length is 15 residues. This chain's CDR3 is CASSTRQYSSSEQYF. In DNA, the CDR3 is TGTGCCAGCAGTACCAGACAGTATTCCTCATCCGAGCAGTACTTC.

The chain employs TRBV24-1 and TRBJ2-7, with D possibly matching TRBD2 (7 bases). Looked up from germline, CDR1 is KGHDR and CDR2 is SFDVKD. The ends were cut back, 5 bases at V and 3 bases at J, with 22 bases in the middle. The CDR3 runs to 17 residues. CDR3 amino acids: CATSGRGGGQPRYEQYF. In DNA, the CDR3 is TGTGCCACCAGTGGTCGGGGCGGGGGACAACCCCGCTACGAGCAGTACTTC.

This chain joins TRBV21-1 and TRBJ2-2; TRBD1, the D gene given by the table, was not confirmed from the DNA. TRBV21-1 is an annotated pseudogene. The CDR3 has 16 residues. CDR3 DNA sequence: TGTGCCAGCAATACGACAGGGGGCTTTAACACCGGGGAGCTGTTTTTT. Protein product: CASNTTGGFNTGELFF.

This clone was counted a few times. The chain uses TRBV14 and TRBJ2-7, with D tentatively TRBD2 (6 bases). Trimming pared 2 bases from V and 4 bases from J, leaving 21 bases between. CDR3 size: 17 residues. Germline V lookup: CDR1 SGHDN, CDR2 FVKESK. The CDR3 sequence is CASSQRDPPGLLYEQYF. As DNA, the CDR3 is TGTGCCAGCAGCCAACGCGACCCTCCGGGACTCTTGTACGAGCAGTACTTC.

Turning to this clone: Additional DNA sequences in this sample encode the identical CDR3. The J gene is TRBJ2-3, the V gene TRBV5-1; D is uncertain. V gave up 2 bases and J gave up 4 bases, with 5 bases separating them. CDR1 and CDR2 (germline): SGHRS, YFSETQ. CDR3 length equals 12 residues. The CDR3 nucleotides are TGCGCCAGCAGCTTTAGGTCAGATACGCAGTATTTT. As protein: CASSFRSDTQYF.

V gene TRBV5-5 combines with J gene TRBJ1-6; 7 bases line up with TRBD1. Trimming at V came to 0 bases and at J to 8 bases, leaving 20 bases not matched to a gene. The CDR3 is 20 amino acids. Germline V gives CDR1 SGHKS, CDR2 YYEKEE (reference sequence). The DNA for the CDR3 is TGTGCCAGCAGCTTGGCCATCGGGGCCTGGATGAGACAGGGAGATTCACCCCTCCACTTT. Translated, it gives CASSLAIGAWMRQGDSPLHF.

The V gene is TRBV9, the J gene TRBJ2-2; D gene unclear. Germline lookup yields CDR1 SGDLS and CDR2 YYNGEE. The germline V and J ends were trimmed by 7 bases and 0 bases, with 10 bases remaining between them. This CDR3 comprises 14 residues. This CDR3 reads CASSPSSNTGELFF. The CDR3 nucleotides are TGTGCCAGCTCCCCGTCATCGAACACCGGGGAGCTGTTTTTT.

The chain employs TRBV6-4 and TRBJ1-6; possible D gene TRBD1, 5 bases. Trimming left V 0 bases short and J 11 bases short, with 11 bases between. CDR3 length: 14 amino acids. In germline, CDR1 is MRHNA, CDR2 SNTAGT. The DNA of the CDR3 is TGTGCCAGCAGTGACTCGAGCCGGGGCACACCCCTCCACTTT. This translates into CASSDSSRGTPLHF.

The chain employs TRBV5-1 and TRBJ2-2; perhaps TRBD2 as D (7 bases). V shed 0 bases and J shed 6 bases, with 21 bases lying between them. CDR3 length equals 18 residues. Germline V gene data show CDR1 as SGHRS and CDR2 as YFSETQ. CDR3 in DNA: TGCGCCAGCAGCTTGGACTCGGGGGGCGCGTGGAAATCCGGGGAGCTGTTTTTT. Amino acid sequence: CASSLDSGGAWKSGELFF. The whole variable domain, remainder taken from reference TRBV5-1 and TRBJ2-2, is KAGVTQTPRYLIKTRGQQVTLSCSPISGHRSVSWYQQTPGQGLQFLFEYFSETQRNKGNFPGRFSGRQFSNSRSEMNVSTLELGDSALYLCASSLDSGGAWKSGELFFGEGSRLTVL.

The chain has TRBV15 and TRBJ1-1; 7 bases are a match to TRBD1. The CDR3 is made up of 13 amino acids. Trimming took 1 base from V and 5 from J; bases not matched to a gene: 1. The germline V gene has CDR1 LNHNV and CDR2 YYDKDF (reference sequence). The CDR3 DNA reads TGTGCCACCAGCAGAGCAGGGGGGACTGAAGCTTTCTTT. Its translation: CATSRAGGTEAFF.

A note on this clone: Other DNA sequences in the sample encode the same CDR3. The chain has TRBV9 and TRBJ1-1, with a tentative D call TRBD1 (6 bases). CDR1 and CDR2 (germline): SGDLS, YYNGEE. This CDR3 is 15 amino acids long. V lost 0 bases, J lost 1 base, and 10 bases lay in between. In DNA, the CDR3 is TGTGCCAGCAGCGTAGGGGGGCTCGGGAACACTGAAGCTTTCTTT. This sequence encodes CASSVGGLGNTEAFF.

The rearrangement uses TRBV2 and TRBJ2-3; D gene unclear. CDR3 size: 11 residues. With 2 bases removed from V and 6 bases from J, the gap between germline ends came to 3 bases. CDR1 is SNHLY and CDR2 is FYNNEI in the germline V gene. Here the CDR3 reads CASSEIDTQYF. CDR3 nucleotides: TGTGCCAGCAGTGAAATCGATACGCAGTATTTT.

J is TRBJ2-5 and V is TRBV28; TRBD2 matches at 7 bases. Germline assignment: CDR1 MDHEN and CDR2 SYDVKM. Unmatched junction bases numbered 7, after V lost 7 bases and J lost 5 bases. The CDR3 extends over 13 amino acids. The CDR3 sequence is CASKGEGDETQYF. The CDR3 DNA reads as TGTGCCAGCAAAGGGGAGGGTGACGAGACCCAGTACTTC.

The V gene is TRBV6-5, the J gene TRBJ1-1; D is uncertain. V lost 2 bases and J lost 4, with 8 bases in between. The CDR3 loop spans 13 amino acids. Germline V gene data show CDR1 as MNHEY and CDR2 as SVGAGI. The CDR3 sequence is CASSYPEGTEAFF. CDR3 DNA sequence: TGTGCCAGCAGTTACCCGGAAGGCACTGAAGCTTTCTTT.

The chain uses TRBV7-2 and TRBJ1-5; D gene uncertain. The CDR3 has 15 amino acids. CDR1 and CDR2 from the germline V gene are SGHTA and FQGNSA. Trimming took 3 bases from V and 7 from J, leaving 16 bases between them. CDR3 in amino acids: CASSFSGGGGQPQHF. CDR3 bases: TGTGCCAGCAGCTTCTCCGGTGGAGGAGGCCAGCCCCAGCATTTT. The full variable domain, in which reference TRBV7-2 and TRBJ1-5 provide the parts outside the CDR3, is GAGVSQSPSNKVTEKGKDVELRCDPISGHTALYWYRQSLGQGLEFLIYFQGNSAPDKSGLPSDRFSAERTGGSVSTLTIQRTQQEDSAVYLCASSFSGGGGQPQHFGDGTRLSIL.

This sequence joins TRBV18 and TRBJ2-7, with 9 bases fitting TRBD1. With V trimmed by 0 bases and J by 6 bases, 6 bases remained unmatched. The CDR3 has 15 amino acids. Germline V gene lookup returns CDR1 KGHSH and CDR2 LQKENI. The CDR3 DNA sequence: TGTGCCAGCTCACCACCGGGACAGGGAACCCTCGAGCAGTACTTC. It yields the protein CASSPPGQGTLEQYF.

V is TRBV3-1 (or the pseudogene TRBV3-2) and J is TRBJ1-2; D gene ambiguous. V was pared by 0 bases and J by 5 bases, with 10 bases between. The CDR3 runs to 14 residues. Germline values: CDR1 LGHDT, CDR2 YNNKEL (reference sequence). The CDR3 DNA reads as TGTGCCAGCAGCCAAGACAACGGTTTTTATGGCTACACCTTC. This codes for CASSQDNGFYGYTF.

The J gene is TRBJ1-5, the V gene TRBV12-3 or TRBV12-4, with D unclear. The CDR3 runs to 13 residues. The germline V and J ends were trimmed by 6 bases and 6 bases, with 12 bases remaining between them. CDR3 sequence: CASRGWLGQPQHF. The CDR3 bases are TGTGCCAGCAGGGGCTGGCTAGGTCAGCCCCAGCATTTT.

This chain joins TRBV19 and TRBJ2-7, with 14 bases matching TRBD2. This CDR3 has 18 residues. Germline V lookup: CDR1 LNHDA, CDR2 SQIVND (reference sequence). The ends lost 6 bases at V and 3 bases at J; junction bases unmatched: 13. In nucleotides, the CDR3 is TGTGCCAGTAGCCCGGGACTAGCGGGAGTATTGCGAAGCTACGAGCAGTACTTC. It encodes CASSPGLAGVLRSYEQYF.

As DNA, the CDR3 is TGTGCCAGCAGCTCGACAGGGGTCCCTGGAAACACCATATATTTT. Its protein product is CASSSTGVPGNTIYF. The gene calls are TRBV11-2 and TRBJ1-3, with TRBD1 identical over 8 bases. V lost 4 bases, J lost 2 bases, and 4 bases stayed unmatched. The CDR3 sequence is 15 residues long. Germline CDR1 SGHAT, CDR2 FQNNGV. Filled out from reference TRBV11-2 and TRBJ1-3, the complete variable domain reads EAGVAQSPRYKIIEKRQSVAFWCNPISGHATLYWYQQILGQGPKLLIQFQNNGVVDDSQLPKDRFSAERLKGVDSTLKIQPAKLEDSAVYLCASSSTGVPGNTIYFGEGSWLTVV.

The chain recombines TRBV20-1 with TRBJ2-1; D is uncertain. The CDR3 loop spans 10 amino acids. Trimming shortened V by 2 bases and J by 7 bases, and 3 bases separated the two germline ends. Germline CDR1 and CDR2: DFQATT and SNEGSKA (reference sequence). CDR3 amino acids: CSARKNEQFF. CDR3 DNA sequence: TGCAGTGCTAGAAAGAATGAGCAGTTCTTC.

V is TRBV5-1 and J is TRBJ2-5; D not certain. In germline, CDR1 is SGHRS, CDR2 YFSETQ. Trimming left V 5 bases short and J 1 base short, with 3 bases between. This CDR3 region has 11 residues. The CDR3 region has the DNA TGCGCCAGCAGGGGCCAAGAGACCCAGTACTTC. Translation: CASRGQETQYF.

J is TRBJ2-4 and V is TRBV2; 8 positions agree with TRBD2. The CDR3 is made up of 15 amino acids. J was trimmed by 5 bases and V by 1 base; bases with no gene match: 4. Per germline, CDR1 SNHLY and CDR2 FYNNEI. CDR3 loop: CASSEGGRIENIQYF. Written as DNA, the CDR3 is TGTGCCAGCAGTGAAGGCGGGAGGATCGAAAACATTCAGTACTTC.